This TCR beta chain was sequenced during a study of cytomegalovirus exposure and HLA in healthy donors. This CDR3 has 14 amino acids. Germline V lookup: CDR1 SGHNT, CDR2 YYREEE (reference sequence). With 60 Vbeta and 13 Jbeta primers, the PCR was carried out. Measured with immunoSEQ multiplex PCR; TCRdb has only the in-frame clones, and not every one. The sample has roughly 200,000 clones; 60% to 80% are singletons. Sequenced: PBMCs. The chain is built from TRBV5-4 and TRBJ2-5; maybe TRBD2 (5 bases). The tail of the sequence fits TRBJ2-7 better, so the J call may be wrong. The sequence was obtained from a woman aged 25 to 45 in good health and CMV-seronegative. The chain's CDR3 is CASSLVGEGDEQYF. The CDR3 DNA sequence: TGTGCCAGCAGCTTGGTCGGTGAGGGAGACGAGCAGTACTTC.